The entry below describes one T cell receptor (beta chain). This clone has a handful of counts. It has no known antigen specificity. Base qualities are missing; no much larger clone stands one base away. The junction carries 12 bases between V and J, which are trimmed by 0 bases and 4 bases respectively. From cysteine to phenylalanine, the CDR3 is 14 amino acids long. The sequence is cut down to CDR3 DNA, 42 bases in frame from base 1. The germline V gene encodes CDR1 GTSNPN and CDR2 SVGIG (reference sequence). After around 10 days of culture, CD4+ T cells were isolated with the EasySep CD4+ T cell isolation kit. Each participant received two doses of an mRNA SARS-CoV-2 vaccine, either BNT162b2 or mRNA-1273. Healthy vaccine recipients had no prior SARS-CoV-2 infection, confirmed by negative nucleocapsid antibodies before and after vaccination. On days 3 and 7, half of the culture medium was replaced with fresh IL-2-containing medium. Unless noted otherwise, every peptide stimulation condition was cultured in triplicate wells. PBMC were separated from whole blood using Ficoll-Paque Plus gradient centrifugation and were then either cryopreserved at -140C or used fresh. The QIAamp micro DNA kit was used to extract genomic DNA from the cultured CD4+ T cells.

This entry comes from a study of vaccination effects on CD4 cells after COVID-19 (dated by TCRdb to 2021 to 2024). Study-level background: To identify antigen-specific CD4+ T cell clonotypes by their expansion, the ViraFEST assay first stimulated PBMC with viral peptide pools and then applied TCR sequencing. Across the study, the median time from the second dose to post-vaccine sampling was 72 days (range 14 to 241). Some 2 million PBMC per well were cultured in IMDM with around 5% human AB serum, 10 IU/ml IL-2 and gentamicin, plus 10 ug/ml peptides. In both COVID-19 convalescent patients and infection-naive vaccine recipients, the study compared SARS-CoV-2 spike-specific CD4+ TCR repertoires from before mRNA vaccination with those from after it. Altogether, around 11 COVID-19 convalescent patients and a few SARS-CoV-2-naive healthy vaccine recipients made up the full study. Cultures from other donors in the study were sequenced using the Oncomine TCR Beta short-read assay on an Illumina iSeq 100. General conclusions and limits of the study: The study was limited by a small number of convalescent patients, and early post-infection timepoints were lacking. Both infection-induced and vaccine-induced clones contracted markedly at late post-vaccination timepoints, which is consistent with waning T cell responses. In healthy vaccine recipients, vaccine-induced clones were almost all SARS-CoV-2 mono-reactive, with only 1 of 255 being cross-reactive with common cold coronaviruses.

The library was produced with the immunoSEQ multiplex PCR assay. DNA from the cultured, isolated CD4+ T cells was subjected to TCR beta CDR3 sequencing. The authors' analysis ran thus. Non-productive TCR sequences were removed and reads were trimmed to the CDR3 region, keeping CDR3s of at least 7 amino acids. Antigen-specific clonotypes were identified with the MANAFEST web app by comparing expansion in peptide wells against reference cultures. For clones to be considered positive, expansion at FDR<0.05 versus reference and all other wells, an odds ratio above 5, and a frequency above 0.1% in two replicate wells were required. A clonotype was defined as cross-reactive if the clonotype was significantly expanded both in SARS-CoV-2 spike wells and in at least one common cold coronavirus spike condition. CDR3 similarity was assessed by Levenshtein distance with the stringdist R package, and unrooted trees were built with ape in R 3.6.1. Drawn from immuneACCESS, this table holds only the in-frame rearrangements with V and J called that TCRdb kept. Clones are partly lost; checked studies trace under half to an unresolved V gene and leave the rest unexplained. V and J calls and clone size are those listed in that table; D and trimming were worked out from the DNA. In all, the sample holds about 66,000 clones, and roughly 80% of those were seen once. 2% to 3% of the sample lies in the top ten.

This material consisted of CD4+ T cells from PBMCs cultured without peptide, taken after COVID-19 vaccination. The clonotype comes from a human donor who received a COVID-19 vaccine. The V and J segments used are TRBV30 and TRBJ1-2, with the D gene call left open. Here is the DNA: TGTGCCTGGAGTGTAGGCAGGACTCTCTATGGCTACACCTTC. The resulting protein is CAWSVGRTLYGYTF. The CDR3 plus the reference TRBV30 and TRBJ1-2 genes for the other parts give the full variable domain: SQTIHQWPATLVQPVGSPLSLECTVEGTSNPNLYWYRQAAGRGLQLLFYSVGIGQISSEVPQNLSASRPQDRQFILSSKKLLLSDSGFYLCAWSVGRTLYGYTFGSGTRLTVV.